This T cell receptor (beta chain) appears in the sequencing data of a study of blood T cell repertoires in COVID-19. How the authors handled the data: Estimation of nucleated cell counts was performed using reference gene primer amplification. Only in-frame clones appear in the TCRdb table, and some are missing; sequencing was by immunoSEQ multiplex PCR. D and trimming were read from the DNA, whereas the V and J calls and clone size are those reported in that table. This repertoire shows approximately 110,000 clones, 65% to 80% found once; its top ten account for more than 0.65%. The germline V and J ends were trimmed by 4 bases and 8 bases, with 18 bases remaining between them. CDR1 and CDR2 from the germline V gene are SGHRS and YFSETQ. The CDR3 loop spans 15 amino acids.

The TCR comes from a human donor with acute or convalescent COVID-19. The donor label of this sample is uncertain. The chain has TRBV5-1 and TRBJ1-4; no clear D. The material sequenced was peripheral blood. This CDR3 reads CASSPGLLNGEKLFF. The DNA of the CDR3 is TGCGCCAGCAGCCCAGGACTTTTAAACGGGGAAAAACTGTTTTTT.